These 19 T cell receptor beta chains originate from one sample sequenced in a study of radiotherapy plus CTLA-4 blockade in lung cancer (dated by TCRdb to the late 2010s). Libraries were made using the immunoSEQ multiplex PCR assay. TCRdb limited this immuneACCESS table to in-frame rearrangements with V and J called. A share of clones is missing; checked studies link under half to unresolved V genes, and the rest is unexplained. Across this sample there are around 20,000 clones, with around 86% seen only once. The ten largest clonotypes hold around 22% of the sample. Sequencing used peripheral blood, obtained from a patient treated with radiotherapy plus ipilimumab. Receptor source: a human donor with non-small cell lung cancer whose response to radiotherapy plus ipilimumab could not be evaluated.

The gene calls are TRBV7-2 and TRBJ2-1; 10 bases line up with TRBD2. The CDR3 is made up of 15 amino acids. V shed 4 bases, J shed 2 bases, and the junction held 2 bases outside the gene matches. Germline V gene data show CDR1 as SGHTA and CDR2 as FQGNSA. The CDR3 loop is CASSSGTSAYNEQFF. In DNA, the CDR3 is TGTGCCAGCAGCTCCGGGACTAGCGCCTACAATGAGCAGTTCTTC. The full variable domain, completed using reference TRBV7-2 and TRBJ2-1, is GAGVSQSPSNKVTEKGKDVELRCDPISGHTALYWYRQSLGQGLEFLIYFQGNSAPDKSGLPSDRFSAERTGGSVSTLTIQRTQQEDSAVYLCASSSGTSAYNEQFFGPGTRLTVL.

The V gene is TRBV7-8, the J gene TRBJ2-7; D is undetermined. This CDR3 is 14 amino acids long. Germline V gene data show CDR1 as SGHVS and CDR2 as FQNEAQ. V was pared by 5 bases and J by 2 bases, with 13 bases between. CDR3 protein: CASSPIRQTYEQYF. The CDR3 nucleotides read TGTGCCAGCAGCCCCATCAGGCAGACCTACGAGCAGTACTTC.

Here the CDR3 DNA reads TGCGCCAGCAGCCAAGAGGGAAGGGGTGGCTACACCTTC. Its translation is CASSQEGRGGYTF. The chain uses TRBV4-1 and TRBJ1-2; D is possibly TRBD1 (5 bases). In germline, CDR1 is MGHRA, CDR2 YSYEKL. The length of the CDR3 is 13 residues. V lost 0 bases and J lost 7, with 9 bases in between.

The chain couples TRBV9 to TRBJ2-1; 10 bases are a match to TRBD2. The junction had 3 bases not matched to a gene; V was cut back by 0 bases and J by 0 bases. Germline-derived CDR1 and CDR2 are SGDLS and YYNGEE. The CDR3 covers 17 residues. The CDR3 bases are TGTGCCAGCAGCGTAGCACTAGCGGGAACCTCCTACAATGAGCAGTTCTTC. This translates into CASSVALAGTSYNEQFF.

The rearrangement joins TRBV28 to TRBJ2-4; TRBD2 matches at 7 bases. The germline gives CDR1 MDHEN, CDR2 SYDVKM. This CDR3 region has 19 residues. V lost 6 bases and J lost 1; bases outside the gene matches: 18. The CDR3 sequence is CASSIGSILAGTAKNIQYF. In DNA form, the CDR3 reads TGTGCCAGCAGCATAGGTTCGATCTTAGCGGGTACTGCCAAAAACATTCAGTACTTC.

The chain couples TRBV7-2 to TRBJ2-3; 7 nucleotides agree with TRBD2. V was pared by 3 bases and J by 0 bases, with 15 bases of the junction left unmatched. This CDR3 has 19 residues. Germline V CDR1 and CDR2: SGHTA, FQGNSA. CDR3 bases: TGTGCCAGCAGCTTTAACTACTACGGACTAGACCTTAGCACAGATACGCAGTATTTT. Amino acids: CASSFNYYGLDLSTDTQYF.

The chain joins TRBV30 to TRBJ1-5; unclear D gene. The CDR3 length is 13 residues. CDR1 GTSNPN and CDR2 SVGIG come from the germline V gene (reference sequence). Between the trimmed V and J ends, which lost 4 bases and 4 bases, there was a span of 11 bases. In DNA form, the CDR3 reads TGTGCCTGGAAGGAGGCCACTAATCAGCCCCAGCATTTT. Translation: CAWKEATNQPQHF.

This chain links TRBV4-3 with TRBJ2-7; maybe TRBD2 (6 bases). Germline-derived CDR1 and CDR2 are LGHNA and YSLEER. V was shortened by 4 bases and J by 5 bases, with 21 bases between the two germline ends. CDR3 length: 16 amino acids. CDR3: CASSRDSSGLSNEQYF. The CDR3 DNA is TGCGCCAGCAGCCGAGATTCCTCGGGACTCTCTAACGAGCAGTACTTC.

The DNA for the CDR3 is TGTGCCAGCAGTGACTTTACAGGGGTTGGGATCACAGATACGCAGTATTTT. Residues: CASSDFTGVGITDTQYF. V is TRBV2 and J is TRBJ2-3; TRBD1 matches 7 bases. The CDR3 has 17 residues. CDR1 SNHLY and CDR2 FYNNEI come from the germline V gene. V lost 3 bases, J lost 2 bases, and 11 bases stayed unmatched.

The chain couples TRBV4-2 to TRBJ2-1, with D perhaps TRBD2 (7 bases). V gave up 5 bases and J gave up 8 bases, with 25 bases separating them. Germline lookup yields CDR1 LGHNA and CDR2 YNFKEQ. The CDR3 contains 17 residues. The CDR3 DNA sequence: TGTGCCAGCAGCTCAAAGGGGGGGGCGCAGATCGGCGATGAGCAGTTCTTC. It yields the protein CASSSKGGAQIGDEQFF.

This chain joins TRBV10-2 and TRBJ2-7; D perhaps matches TRBD1 (6 bases). The germline gives CDR1 WSHSY, CDR2 SAAADI. The CDR3 is 19 amino acids. Trimming pared 2 bases from V and 3 bases from J, leaving 26 bases between. As DNA, the CDR3 is TGCGCCAGCAGTGAGGGGGGCAGCCCTTGGAGAGAAACTAGCTACGAGCAGTACTTC. Its translation: CASSEGGSPWRETSYEQYF.

The V gene is TRBV7-9, the J gene TRBJ2-7, with a tentative D call TRBD2 (5 bases). Germline V lookup: CDR1 SEHNR, CDR2 FQNEAQ (reference sequence). The CDR3 contains 13 residues. V was pared by 5 bases and J by 3 bases, with 11 bases between. DNA for the CDR3: TGTGCCAGCAGCCCGGACGGGAACTACGAGCAGTACTTC. Translated: CASSPDGNYEQYF.

This clone was picked up a small number of times. This sequence joins TRBV5-1 and TRBJ1-1; D perhaps matches TRBD1 (6 bases). The ends were cut back, 3 bases at V and 1 base at J, with 13 bases in the middle. The CDR3 loop spans 15 amino acids. Germline-derived CDR1 and CDR2 are SGHRS and YFSETQ. The CDR3 spells CASSSTGLENTEAFF. The CDR3 nucleotides read TGCGCCAGCAGCTCCACAGGGTTGGAGAACACTGAAGCTTTCTTT.

The chain couples TRBV4-3 to TRBJ2-2, with D possibly matching TRBD2 (5 bases). The CDR3 contains 17 residues. Trimming left V 0 bases short and J 4 bases short, with 15 bases between. The V gene's germline CDR1 is LGHNA and CDR2 YSLEER. The DNA of the CDR3 is TGCGCCAGCAGCCAAGATGTTGGAGGCTCCCTCACCGGGGAGCTGTTTTTT. This encodes CASSQDVGGSLTGELFF.

The gene calls are TRBV4-2 and TRBJ2-1; 7 bases are a match to TRBD2. Per germline, CDR1 LGHNA and CDR2 YNFKEQ. J lost 4 bases, V lost 3 bases, and 9 bases had no gene match. The CDR3 totals 16 residues. DNA of the CDR3: TGTGCCAGCAGCCACCAGGGAGGGACCCTTTACAATGAGCAGTTCTTC. It specifies CASSHQGGTLYNEQFF.

Details on this clone: Other DNA sequences within the sample encode an identical CDR3. The chain carries TRBV2 and TRBJ2-5; 8 nucleotides line up with TRBD1. The CDR3 covers 12 residues. Germline V lookup: CDR1 SNHLY, CDR2 FYNNEI. With 6 bases clipped from V and 5 bases from J, the junction kept 2 bases outside the gene matches. The CDR3 loop is CASRDRGETQYF. CDR3 DNA sequence: TGTGCCAGCAGAGACAGGGGTGAGACCCAGTACTTC. Supplemented by reference TRBV2 and TRBJ2-5, the full variable domain reads EPEVTQTPSHQVTQMGQEVILRCVPISNHLYFYWYRQILGQKVEFLVSFYNNEISEKSEIFDDQFSVERPDGSNFTLKIRSTKLEDSAMYFCASRDRGETQYFGPGTRLLVL.

The gene calls are TRBV28 and TRBJ2-7, with 7 positions matching TRBD1. CDR3 length: 14 residues. Trimming at V came to 4 bases and at J to 2 bases, leaving 5 bases not matched to a gene. The germline V gene encodes CDR1 MDHEN and CDR2 SYDVKM. CDR3 amino acids: CASSSIDRAYEQYF. The CDR3 region has the DNA TGTGCCAGCAGTTCAATCGACAGGGCCTACGAGCAGTACTTC.

The chain links TRBV9 to TRBJ2-1; TRBD2 aligns across 10 bases. Germline V lookup: CDR1 SGDLS, CDR2 YYNGEE. Trimming at V came to 3 bases and at J to 4 bases, leaving 10 bases not matched to a gene. The CDR3 consists of 17 residues. This CDR3 is CASSDTQTSGTYNEQFF. CDR3 bases: TGTGCCAGCAGCGATACCCAAACTAGCGGGACATACAATGAGCAGTTCTTC.

The chain joins TRBV28 to TRBJ2-1; 9 bases align to TRBD2. The junction had 20 bases not matched to a gene; V was cut back by 3 bases and J by 8 bases. The CDR3 covers 19 residues. Germline lookup yields CDR1 MDHEN and CDR2 SYDVKM. The CDR3 nucleotides read TGTGCCAGCAGTTTTTCCCCGGCGGGTAGCGGGAGCCCCGTGGATGAGCAGTTCTTC. Translated: CASSFSPAGSGSPVDEQFF. The full variable domain, with the rest looked up from reference TRBV28 and TRBJ2-1, is DVKVTQSSRYLVKRTGEKVFLECVQDMDHENMFWYRQDPGLGLRLIYFSYDVKMKEKGDIPEGYSVSREKKERFSLILESASTNQTSMYLCASSFSPAGSGSPVDEQFFGPGTRLTVL.